The 13 T cell receptor beta chains in this list originate from one sample, sequenced in a study of T cell repertoires in cytomegalovirus infection. TCRdb re-called the reads through MiXCR, storing one row per CDR3 protein. The data hold roughly 760,000 distinct CDR3 sequences, with roughly 35% observed a single time. Source material: PBMCs. The receptors come from a human donor in good health (CMV status not recorded). Some clones in this sample may be carry-over from other donors' samples.

Remarks on this clonotype: The junction differs from germline at one of its ends, possibly a read error. V gene TRBV19 combines with J gene TRBJ1-5; 7 bases map to TRBD1. The CDR3 is made up of 21 amino acids. Per the germline V gene, CDR1 is LNHDA and CDR2 is SQIVND (reference sequence). The CDR3 sequence: CARSIAATRDRNIAGNQPQHF. CDR3 coding DNA: TGTGCCAGGAGTATAGCCGCAACGAGGGACAGAAATATAGCAGGCAATCAGCCCCAGCATTTT.

The V and J genes are TRBV28 and TRBJ2-7, with 7 bases matching TRBD2. V trimming: 8 bases; J trimming: 0 bases; junction bases outside the gene matches: 13. CDR1 and CDR2 (germline): MDHEN, SYDVKM. The CDR3 consists of 16 residues. CDR3: CASGPAGRATSYEQYF. As DNA, the CDR3 is TGTGCCAGCGGCCCGGCGGGGAGGGCTACCTCCTACGAGCAGTACTTC.

The chain recombines TRBV20-1 with TRBJ2-7; the D is unclear. Germline-derived CDR1 and CDR2 are DFQATT and SNEGSKA (reference sequence). This CDR3 has 11 residues. V lost 6 bases and J 7 bases, leaving 13 bases between the germline ends. The CDR3, as DNA: TGCAGTGCGAACCCAGGTTGGGAGCAGTACTTC. Its protein product is CSANPGWEQYF.

A few counts support this clonotype. The chain employs TRBV6-6 and TRBJ1-3, with D possibly matching TRBD1 (5 bases). The CDR3 sequence is 16 residues long. The germline V gene encodes CDR1 MNHNY and CDR2 SVGAGI (reference sequence). Trimming pared 5 bases from V and 12 bases from J, leaving 26 bases between. The CDR3 DNA sequence: TGTGCCAGCAGTCATCGAACGGGGGAGAGGCAAGCCCACATATATTTT. Translation gives CASSHRTGERQAHIYF.

The chain uses TRBV11-2 and TRBJ1-2; D is possibly TRBD1 (6 bases). Germline V gene sequence: CDR1 SGHAT, CDR2 FQNNGV. Trimming stripped 11 bases from V and 2 bases from J, with 18 bases between. This CDR3 spans 14 amino acids. Here the CDR3 DNA reads TGTGCCTCCACCCGGGGGGCGGTAAACTATGGCTACACCTTC. Translation: CASTRGAVNYGYTF.

The chain recombines TRBV6-1 with TRBJ1-5; the match to TRBD1 covers 7 bases. The V segment lost 4 bases and the J segment 2 bases; nucleotides outside the gene matches: 5. Germline loops: CDR1 MNHNS, CDR2 SASEGT. The CDR3 is 15 amino acids. This chain's CDR3 is CASSGTGDGNQPQHF. The CDR3, as DNA: TGTGCCAGCAGTGGAACAGGGGATGGCAATCAGCCCCAGCATTTT.

The chain recombines TRBV28 with TRBJ2-3; no clear D. V was pared by 3 bases and J by 4 bases, with 11 bases between. Per the germline V gene, CDR1 is MDHEN and CDR2 is SYDVKM. CDR3 length equals 14 residues. The CDR3 nucleotides read TGTGCCAGCAGTTTTCACAGTGCCCCAGATACGCAGTATTTT. This translates into CASSFHSAPDTQYF.

The table lists this clonotype with a count of one. Germline and junction disagree at one end, which may indicate a read error. The chain's CDR3 is CASSTGAYEKYF. DNA for the CDR3: TGTGCAAGTAGCACAGGGGCCTACGAGAAGTACTTC. The rearrangement uses TRBV19 and TRBJ2-7; 7 bases agree with TRBD1. CDR3 length: 12 amino acids. The V gene's germline CDR1 is LNHDA and CDR2 SQIVND (reference sequence).

The table lists this clonotype with many counts. The chain carries TRBV7-9 and TRBJ1-4, with a weak D call TRBD1 (6 bases). CDR1 is SEHNR and CDR2 is FQNEAQ in the germline V gene (reference sequence). Trimming removed 4 bases from V and 8 bases from J, with 14 bases in between. CDR3 size: 14 residues. CDR3 DNA: TGTGCCAGCAGCTACCCGGGGGCGTTGGAAAAACTGTTTTTT. Translation: CASSYPGALEKLFF.

CDR3 region: CASSPSDRATEAFF. The CDR3 DNA follows: TGTGCCAGCAGCCCCTCAGACAGGGCCACTGAAGCTTTCTTT. The rearrangement links TRBV7-9 to TRBJ1-1; 7 bases align to TRBD1. Germline V gene lookup returns CDR1 SEHNR and CDR2 FQNEAQ (reference sequence). With 5 bases clipped from V and 4 bases from J, the junction kept 7 bases outside the gene matches. The CDR3 spans 14 residues.

This clonotype was counted many times. The J gene is TRBJ1-2, the V gene TRBV7-2; 7 bases match TRBD1. The CDR3 covers 15 residues. Losses at the gene ends were 0 bases for V and 5 bases for J; bases not matched to a gene: 6. The germline V gene encodes CDR1 SGHTA and CDR2 FQGNSA. The CDR3 DNA sequence: TGTGCCAGCAGCTTAGCGACGGGACAGCGTTATGGCTACACCTTC. It translates to CASSLATGQRYGYTF.

This clonotype was recorded a few times. This chain links TRBV5-1 with TRBJ1-3; unclear D gene. Trimming removed 4 bases at V and 0 bases at J, with 5 bases between. Per the germline V gene, CDR1 is SGHRS and CDR2 is YFSETQ. This CDR3 contains 13 residues. Here the CDR3 DNA reads TGCGCCAGCAGCCCTGACTCTGGAAACACCATATATTTT. It codes for CASSPDSGNTIYF.

A word on this clonotype: The conserved phenylalanine or tryptophan is not found at the CDR3 terminus, so this likely reflects a read error. The chain links TRBV7-6 to TRBJ1-2; D gene ambiguous. The CDR3 has 14 residues. With 5 bases removed from V and 7 bases from J, the gap between germline ends came to 17 bases. Per the germline V gene, CDR1 is SGHVS and CDR2 is FNYEAQ. DNA for the CDR3: TGTGCCAGCAGCAAGGCGTCAGGTCCTGCTGGCTACACCTTA. Its protein is CASSKASGPAGYTL.